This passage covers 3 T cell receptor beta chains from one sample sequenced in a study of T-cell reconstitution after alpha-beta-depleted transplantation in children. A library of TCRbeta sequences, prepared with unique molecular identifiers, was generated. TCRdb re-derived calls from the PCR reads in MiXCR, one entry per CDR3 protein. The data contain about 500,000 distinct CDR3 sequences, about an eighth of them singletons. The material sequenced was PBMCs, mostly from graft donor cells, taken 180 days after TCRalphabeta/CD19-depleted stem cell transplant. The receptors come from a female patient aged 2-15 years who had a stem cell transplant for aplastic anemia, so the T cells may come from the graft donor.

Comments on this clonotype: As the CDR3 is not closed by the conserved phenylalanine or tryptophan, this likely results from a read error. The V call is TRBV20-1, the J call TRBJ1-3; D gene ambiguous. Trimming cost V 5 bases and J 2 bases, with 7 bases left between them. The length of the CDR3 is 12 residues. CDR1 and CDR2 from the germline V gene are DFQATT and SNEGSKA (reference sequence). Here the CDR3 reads CSAYQAGNTIYS. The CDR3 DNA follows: TGCAGTGCTTACCAGGCTGGAAACACCATATATTCT.

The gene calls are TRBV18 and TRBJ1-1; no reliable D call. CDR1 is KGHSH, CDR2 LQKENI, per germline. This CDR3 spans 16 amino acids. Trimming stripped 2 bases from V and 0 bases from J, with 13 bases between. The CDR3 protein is CASSPNLEFMNTEAFF. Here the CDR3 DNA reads TGTGCCAGCTCACCAAATCTAGAGTTTATGAACACTGAAGCTTTCTTT.

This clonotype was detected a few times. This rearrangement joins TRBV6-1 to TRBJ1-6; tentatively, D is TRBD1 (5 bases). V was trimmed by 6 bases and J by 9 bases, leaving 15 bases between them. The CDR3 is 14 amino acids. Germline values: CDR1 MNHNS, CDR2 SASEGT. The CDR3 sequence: CASSLGGRGSPLHF. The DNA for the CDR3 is TGTGCCAGCAGCCTGGGGGGTAGGGGTTCACCCCTCCACTTT.